Presented here are 2 T cell receptor beta chains from one specimen sequenced in a study of STAT5B mutations in CD4+ large granular lymphocyte leukemia (dated by TCRdb to between 2021 and 2023). The library came from the immunoSEQ multiplex PCR assay. TCRdb stores this immuneACCESS table with in-frame sequences only. Part of the clones is absent; in the studies checked, under half of the shortfall reflects unresolved V genes, and no reason is known for the rest. This sample is represented by about 25,000 clones; about four fifths of them were singletons. The ten biggest clones cover 0.25% to 0.4% of the sample. Specimen: CD4+ T cells from blood buffy coats. These TCRs come from a human donor in good health.

The J gene is TRBJ1-6, the V gene TRBV2; 7 bases fit TRBD1. The length of the CDR3 is 15 residues. The germline CDR1 and CDR2 sequences are SNHLY and FYNNEI. The J segment lost 10 bases and the V segment lost 7 bases, leaving 13 bases of the junction unmatched. The CDR3 bases are TGTGCCAGCACCCCAGGGGCAGGGGGGGGATCACCCCTCCACTTT. This translates into CASTPGAGGGSPLHF.

The chain joins TRBV19 to TRBJ2-3; D remains unclear. CDR3 length: 15 amino acids. The V gene's germline CDR1 is LNHDA and CDR2 SQIVND (reference sequence). V was trimmed by 2 bases and J by 2 bases, leaving 11 bases between them. CDR3 sequence: CASSIRALNTDTQYF. In DNA, the CDR3 is TGTGCCAGTAGTATAAGAGCCCTGAACACAGATACGCAGTATTTT. Supplemented by reference TRBV19 and TRBJ2-3, the full variable domain reads DGGITQSPKYLFRKEGQNVTLSCEQNLNHDAMYWYRQDPGQGLRLIYYSQIVNDFQKGDIAEGYSVSREKKESFPLTVTSAQKNPTAFYLCASSIRALNTDTQYFGPGTRLTVL.